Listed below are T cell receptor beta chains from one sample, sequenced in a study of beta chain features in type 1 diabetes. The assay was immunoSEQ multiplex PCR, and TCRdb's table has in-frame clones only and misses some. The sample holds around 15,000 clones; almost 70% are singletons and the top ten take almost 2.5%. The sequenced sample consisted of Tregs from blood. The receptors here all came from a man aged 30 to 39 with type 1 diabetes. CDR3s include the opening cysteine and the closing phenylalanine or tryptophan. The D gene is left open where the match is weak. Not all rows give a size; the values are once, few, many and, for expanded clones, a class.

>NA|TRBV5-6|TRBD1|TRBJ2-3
TGTGCCAGCAGCTTGGACAGGGGTTGGACAGATACGCAGTATTTT
CASSLDRGWTDTQYF
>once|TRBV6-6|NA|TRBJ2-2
TGTGCCAGCAGTTACCGAGGAGCAGTTATCACCGGGGAGCTGTTTTTT
CASSYRGAVITGELFF
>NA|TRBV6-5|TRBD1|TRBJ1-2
TGTGCCAGCAGTTTCGGACAGGTTGACTACACCTTC
CASSFGQVDYTF
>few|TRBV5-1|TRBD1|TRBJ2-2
TGCGCCAGCAGCCCGCCCGGGACAGTGAACACCGGGGAGCTGTTTTTT
CASSPPGTVNTGELFF
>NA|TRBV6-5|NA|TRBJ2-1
TGTGCCAGCAAAGAGGGGGATAACAATGAGCAGTTCTTC
CASKEGDNNEQFF
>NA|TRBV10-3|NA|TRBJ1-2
TGTGCCATCACCCGGGGAGCTAACTATGGCTACACCTTC
CAITRGANYGYTF
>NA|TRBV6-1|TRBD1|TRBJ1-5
TGTGCCAGCAGTGCGAACAGGGGGTGGATTCAGCCCCAGCATTTT
CASSANRGWIQPQHF
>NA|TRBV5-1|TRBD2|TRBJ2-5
TGCGCCAGCAGCTTGGGAGCGGGAGCGCCCGAGACCCAGTACTTC
CASSLGAGAPETQYF
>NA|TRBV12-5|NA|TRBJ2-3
TGTGCTAGTGGTGAAACTGAGGCAGATACGCAGTATTTT
CASGETEADTQYF
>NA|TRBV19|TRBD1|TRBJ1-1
TGTGCCAGTAGTCGGGCCCCCTCGGACAGGCTAGTTGAAGCTTTCTTT
CASSRAPSDRLVEAFF
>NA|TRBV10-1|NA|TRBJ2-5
TGCGCCAGCAGTGGGGACTGGGCTGGGGAGACCCAGTACTTC
CASSGDWAGETQYF
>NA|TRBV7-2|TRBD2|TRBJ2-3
TGTGCCAGCAGCTGGACTAGCGGGAGGGCAGATACGCAGTATTTT
CASSWTSGRADTQYF
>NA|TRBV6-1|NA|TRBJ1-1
TGTGCCAGTCGTGAGACAGGTAACACTGAAGCTTTCTTT
CASRETGNTEAFF
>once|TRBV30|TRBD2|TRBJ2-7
TGTGCCTGGAGTACTTGGAGGACTAGCGGAAGGAGCTACGAGCAGTACTTC
CAWSTWRTSGRSYEQYF
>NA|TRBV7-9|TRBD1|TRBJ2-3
TGTGCCAGCAGCTTAGGGGGACAGATGGATACGCAGTATTTT
CASSLGGQMDTQYF
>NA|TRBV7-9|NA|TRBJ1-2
TGTGCCAGCAGTCTAGGCCAGTATGGCTACACCTTC
CASSLGQYGYTF
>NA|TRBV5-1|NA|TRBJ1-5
TGCGCCAGCAGGGCGGACAGTTCCAATCAGCCCCAGCATTTT
CASRADSSNQPQHF
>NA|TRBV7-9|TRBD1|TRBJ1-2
TGTGCCAGCAGCACTCTTACAGGGGCGGACTATGGCTACACCTTC
CASSTLTGADYGYTF
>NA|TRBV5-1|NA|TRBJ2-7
TGCGCCAGCAGCTTCTCCCTATCCTACGAGCAGTACTTC
CASSFSLSYEQYF
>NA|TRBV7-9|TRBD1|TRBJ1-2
TGTGCCAGCAGTCTACCGGGGACAGGGACCACCAATGGCCACACCTTC
CASSLPGTGTTNGHTF
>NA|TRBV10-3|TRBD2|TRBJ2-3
TGTGCCATCAGTGGTGGGGGCGGGAGGCGCACAGATACGCAGTATTTT
CAISGGGGRRTDTQYF
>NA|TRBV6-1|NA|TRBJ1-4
TGTGCCAGCAGAGTTCGGGAAAAACTGTTTTTT
CASRVREKLFF
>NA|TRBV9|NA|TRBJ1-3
TGTGCCAGCAGCGTAGACAGGGCGAACACCATATATTTT
CASSVDRANTIYF
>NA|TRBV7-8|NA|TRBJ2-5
TGTGCCAGCACCCCGTACGGGGGTGGGGAGCAGTACTTC
CASTPYGGGEQYF
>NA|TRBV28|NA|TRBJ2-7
TGTGCCAGCAGCTACACAGGGGACTTCTCCTACGAGCAGTACTTC
CASSYTGDFSYEQYF
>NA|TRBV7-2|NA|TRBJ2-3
TGTGCCAGCAGCCGAGATCCAGATACGCAGTATTTT
CASSRDPDTQYF
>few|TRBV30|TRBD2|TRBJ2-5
TGTGCCTGGAGTGAAACTAGCGGGGGAATGGAGACCCAGTACTTC
CAWSETSGGMETQYF
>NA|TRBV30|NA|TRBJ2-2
TGTGCCTGGAGTGTACGGGTCCAGTCCCCCGGGGAGCTGTTTTTT
CAWSVRVQSPGELFF
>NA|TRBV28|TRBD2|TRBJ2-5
TGTGCCAGCAGCGGACCTAGCGGGGGTATACAAGAGACCCAGTACTTC
CASSGPSGGIQETQYF
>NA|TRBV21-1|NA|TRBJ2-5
TGTGCCAGCAGCAAAGCGGGCAGGAAGGGAGTTGGAGCCCAGTACTTC
CASSKAGRKGVGAQYF
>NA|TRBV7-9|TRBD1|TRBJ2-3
TGTGCCAGCAGCCCGGGACAGGGGGCAGGAGATACGCAGTATTTT
CASSPGQGAGDTQYF
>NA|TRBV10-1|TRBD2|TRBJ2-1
TGCGCCAGCAGCCGGGGGGGGAGTGAGCAGTTCTTC
CASSRGGSEQFF
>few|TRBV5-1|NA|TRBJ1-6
TGCGCCAGCAGCTTGGCCCGGCCAGGGGTCTCACCCCTCCACTTT
CASSLARPGVSPLHF
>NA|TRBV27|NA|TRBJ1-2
TGTGCCAGCCACCAGCTGGGGGGGAAGGGCTACACCTTC
CASHQLGGKGYTF
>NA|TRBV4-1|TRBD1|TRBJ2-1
TGCGCCAGCAGCCTCCGGACAGGGGGACACAATGAGCAGTTCTTC
CASSLRTGGHNEQFF
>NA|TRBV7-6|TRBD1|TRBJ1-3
TGTGCCAGCAGCTTGATGAGCTCTGGGACAGGGAACGGAAACACCATATATTTT
CASSLMSSGTGNGNTIYF
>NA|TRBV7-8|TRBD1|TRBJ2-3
TGTGCCAGCAGCTACTACCCCACAGGGGCCACCAGTAATACGCAGTATTTT
CASSYYPTGATSNTQYF
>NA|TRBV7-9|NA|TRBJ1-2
TGTGCCAGCAGCCCTCTAGGGAGCTATGGCTACACCTTC
CASSPLGSYGYTF